This T cell receptor (beta chain) appears in the sequencing data of a study of regulatory T cells in long-lasting Graves disease. Time point meaning: persistent/refractory GD, antithyroid drugs over 5 years with positive TRAb. PBMCs were the source of the RNA used for TCR sequencing. Under American Thyroid Association guidelines, Graves' disease was diagnosed. This clonotype was detected only a few times. CDR3 regions were amplified by Arm-PCR using iRepertoire HTBI primers to build TCR beta libraries. TCRdb re-called the multiplex PCR reads through MiXCR, storing one row per CDR3 protein. The table shows a few hundred thousand distinct CDR3 sequences, with around 24% occurring only once. The TCR originated in a female donor with Graves disease. The material sequenced was peripheral blood mononuclear cells (PBMCs), taken when the disease was refractory, from a patient treated with antithyroid drugs.

The CDR3 DNA is TGCAGCGTTGTTGGAGGCTACACCTTC. Protein: CSVVGGYTF. V is TRBV29-1 and J is TRBJ1-2; D is unclear. V lost 4 bases and J 8 bases, leaving 5 bases between the germline ends. The CDR3 has 9 amino acids. Germline V gives CDR1 SQVTM, CDR2 ANQGSEA.